Described below is a single T cell receptor (beta chain) sequence and its context. This CDR3 region has 15 residues. The V segment lost 6 bases and the J segment 5 bases; nucleotides outside the gene matches: 9. Germline V gene lookup returns CDR1 SNHLY and CDR2 FYNNEI. TCRdb's copy holds only in-frame clones and misses some; the assay was immunoSEQ multiplex PCR. Of roughly 200,000 clones listed, around 90% are singletons. The record originates from a study of blood T cell repertoires in COVID-19. On the study more broadly: COVID-19 samples collected from the United States, Italy and Spain covered acute and convalescent phases.

Researchers sorted participants into cohorts using their self-reported clinical history. Recovery among Cohort 3 donors was established by two negative PCRs, clearance, or symptom resolution. Sequencing was performed on PBMCs or T cells enriched from blood (not recorded which). The clonotype comes from a woman aged 25 to 39 who had recovered from COVID-19. The V and J genes are TRBV2 and TRBJ2-7, with 11 bases identical to TRBD2. The CDR3 reads CASSGLLAGVHEQYF. For the CDR3, the DNA is TGTGCCAGCAGCGGGCTACTAGCGGGAGTACACGAGCAGTACTTC.